This is a list of T cell receptor beta chains from one sample in a study of CD8+ T cells in alopecia areata. Some clones are missing from TCRdb's copy, which holds only in-frame ones; the method was immunoSEQ multiplex PCR. The sample holds more than 9,500 clones, approximately 60% seen once. The sequenced sample consisted of skin. All receptors come from a human donor with alopecia areata. CDR3s include the opening cysteine and the closing phenylalanine or tryptophan. A D gene is named only where the DNA matches it firmly. Not every row has a clone size; where given, it reads once, few, many or a size class.

d_call: -
v_call: TRBV9
clone_size: -
j_call: TRBJ2-3
cdr3_nt: TGTGCCAGCAGCGTAGGAAGGCCCTACCTTAGCACAGATACGCAGTATTTT
cdr3_aa: CASSVGRPYLSTDTQYF

d_call: -
v_call: TRBV5-4
clone_size: -
j_call: TRBJ2-1
cdr3_nt: TGTGCCAGCAGGTACCCCAGGGGGTATGGGGGAGGACCCTACAATGAGCAGTTCTTC
cdr3_aa: CASRYPRGYGGGPYNEQFF

d_call: TRBD1
v_call: TRBV6-5
clone_size: -
j_call: TRBJ2-7
cdr3_nt: TGTGCCAGTTGGGGCAGGGGGATCTACGAGCAGTACTTC
cdr3_aa: CASWGRGIYEQYF

d_call: TRBD1
v_call: TRBV7-9
clone_size: few
j_call: TRBJ2-5
cdr3_nt: TGTGCCAGCAGCCACACGGGGACAGAAGAGACCCAGTACTTC
cdr3_aa: CASSHTGTEETQYF

d_call: TRBD1
v_call: TRBV19
clone_size: -
j_call: TRBJ2-3
cdr3_nt: TGTGCCAGTAGTTTAACCGGGACAGGGAGCACAGATACGCAGTATTTT
cdr3_aa: CASSLTGTGSTDTQYF

d_call: -
v_call: TRBV12-5
clone_size: -
j_call: TRBJ2-7
cdr3_nt: TGTGCTAGTGCTCCTAGGGCCCCAACAGGGAACTCGCAGTACTTC
cdr3_aa: CASAPRAPTGNSQYF

d_call: TRBD2
v_call: TRBV7-3
clone_size: few
j_call: TRBJ2-1
cdr3_nt: TGTGCCAGCAGCACCCTGGGGACTAGCGGGGGAGGGAATGAGCAGTTCTTC
cdr3_aa: CASSTLGTSGGGNEQFF

d_call: -
v_call: TRBV28
clone_size: -
j_call: TRBJ1-5
cdr3_nt: TGTGCCAGCACCCATCGTAGCTTATTTAGCAATCAGCCCCAGCATTTT
cdr3_aa: CASTHRSLFSNQPQHF

d_call: -
v_call: TRBV19
clone_size: few
j_call: TRBJ2-6
cdr3_nt: TGTGCCATACAAGACAGTTCTGGGGCCAACGTCCTGACTTTC
cdr3_aa: CAIQDSSGANVLTF

d_call: -
v_call: TRBV4-3
clone_size: -
j_call: TRBJ1-5
cdr3_nt: TGCGCCAGCAGCCAAGCAGGGGCTCAGCCCCAGCATTTT
cdr3_aa: CASSQAGAQPQHF

d_call: TRBD2
v_call: TRBV6-5
clone_size: -
j_call: TRBJ2-7
cdr3_nt: TGTGCCAGCAGAACTAGCGGGGGGAACTCCTACGAGCAGTACTTC
cdr3_aa: CASRTSGGNSYEQYF

d_call: -
v_call: TRBV29-1
clone_size: -
j_call: TRBJ2-6
cdr3_nt: TGCAGCGTTGTCTCCGGCTCTGGGGCCAACGTCCTGACTTTC
cdr3_aa: CSVVSGSGANVLTF

d_call: -
v_call: TRBV7-2
clone_size: -
j_call: TRBJ2-7
cdr3_nt: TGTGCCAGCAGATATAGGGGTTCCTACGAGCAGTACTTC
cdr3_aa: CASRYRGSYEQYF

d_call: -
v_call: TRBV7-9
clone_size: few
j_call: TRBJ1-1
cdr3_nt: TGTGCCAGCAGCTTAGTGGCGGGGATGGTCACTGAAGCTTTCTTT
cdr3_aa: CASSLVAGMVTEAFF

d_call: TRBD2
v_call: TRBV2
clone_size: -
j_call: TRBJ2-1
cdr3_nt: TGTGCCAGCAGGGGACTAGCGGGAGACAATGAGCAGTTCTTC
cdr3_aa: CASRGLAGDNEQFF

d_call: -
v_call: TRBV11-2
clone_size: few
j_call: TRBJ2-5
cdr3_nt: TGTGCCAGCAGCTTAAGGGGGACGCAACGGGAGACCCAGTACTTC
cdr3_aa: CASSLRGTQRETQYF

d_call: TRBD1
v_call: TRBV2
clone_size: -
j_call: TRBJ1-1
cdr3_nt: TGTGCCAGCAGTGGAACCGGGACAGGGGGCGGGACTGAAGCTTTCTTT
cdr3_aa: CASSGTGTGGGTEAFF

d_call: TRBD1
v_call: TRBV7-2
clone_size: -
j_call: TRBJ1-1
cdr3_nt: TGTGCCAGCAGCTTAGCCTCGACAGGGGTGAACACTGAAGCTTTCTTT
cdr3_aa: CASSLASTGVNTEAFF

d_call: TRBD1
v_call: TRBV10-2
clone_size: -
j_call: TRBJ2-5
cdr3_nt: TGCGCCAGTCGTTTAGGGACAGGGGGACAAGAGACCCAGTACTTC
cdr3_aa: CASRLGTGGQETQYF

d_call: -
v_call: TRBV6-6
clone_size: -
j_call: TRBJ2-5
cdr3_nt: TGTGCCAGCAGTGATGAAGAGACCCAGTACTTC
cdr3_aa: CASSDEETQYF

d_call: -
v_call: TRBV5-4
clone_size: once
j_call: TRBJ2-2
cdr3_nt: TGTGCCAGCAGCTTGGAAGCGGCGGCGAACACCGGGGAGCTGTTTTTT
cdr3_aa: CASSLEAAANTGELFF

d_call: -
v_call: TRBV21-1
clone_size: -
j_call: TRBJ2-1
cdr3_nt: TGTGCCAGCTTATGTGAGCAGTTCTTC
cdr3_aa: CASLCEQFF

d_call: -
v_call: TRBV6-5
clone_size: few
j_call: TRBJ2-3
cdr3_nt: TGTGCCAGCAGTTCCAGGGGAGGGACAGATACGCAGTATTTT
cdr3_aa: CASSSRGGTDTQYF

d_call: -
v_call: TRBV7-2
clone_size: once
j_call: TRBJ1-6
cdr3_nt: TGTGCCAGCAGCTTAGGGGTTGGGAGATTAAATTCACCCCTCCACTTT
cdr3_aa: CASSLGVGRLNSPLHF

d_call: -
v_call: TRBV10-1
clone_size: -
j_call: TRBJ2-7
cdr3_nt: TGCGCCAGCAGTTACACAAGGGACAACGGCCTGGGGGAGCAGTACTTC
cdr3_aa: CASSYTRDNGLGEQYF

d_call: -
v_call: TRBV11-2
clone_size: -
j_call: TRBJ1-1
cdr3_nt: TGTGCCAGCAGCTCGGGGGGTTCTCCGGTTTCTGAAGCTTTCTTT
cdr3_aa: CASSSGGSPVSEAFF

d_call: TRBD1
v_call: TRBV7-9
clone_size: -
j_call: TRBJ1-5
cdr3_nt: TGTGCCAGCAGTCGTACAGGGGATAAGCCCCAGCATTTT
cdr3_aa: CASSRTGDKPQHF

d_call: -
v_call: TRBV6-5
clone_size: -
j_call: TRBJ2-3
cdr3_nt: TGTGCCAGCCAGATCCAGGGCACAGATACGCAGTATTTT
cdr3_aa: CASQIQGTDTQYF

d_call: -
v_call: TRBV28
clone_size: -
j_call: TRBJ2-7
cdr3_nt: TGTGCCAGCAGTTACCCACAGGGAGGGGGCTCCTACGAGCAGTACTTC
cdr3_aa: CASSYPQGGGSYEQYF

d_call: TRBD1
v_call: TRBV28
clone_size: once
j_call: TRBJ1-5
cdr3_nt: TGTGCCAGCAGCGACCCGGGACAGGGATATAGCAATCAGCCCCAGCATTTT
cdr3_aa: CASSDPGQGYSNQPQHF

d_call: -
v_call: TRBV11-2
clone_size: -
j_call: TRBJ2-5
cdr3_nt: TGTGCCAGCAGCTTAGTAGGTCAAGACCCTAGGGAGACCCAGTACTTC
cdr3_aa: CASSLVGQDPRETQYF

d_call: -
v_call: TRBV7-8
clone_size: -
j_call: TRBJ2-7
cdr3_nt: TGTGCCAGCAGCCCAAGGGGAGGATGGGGATACGAGCAGTACTTC
cdr3_aa: CASSPRGGWGYEQYF

d_call: -
v_call: TRBV2
clone_size: -
j_call: TRBJ1-5
cdr3_nt: TGTGCCAGCAGTGGTCAGGGCCGTTTAAATCAGCCCCAGCATTTT
cdr3_aa: CASSGQGRLNQPQHF

d_call: TRBD2
v_call: TRBV7-2
clone_size: -
j_call: TRBJ2-1
cdr3_nt: TGTGCCAGCAGCTCACTAGCGGGGAGCTCCTACAATGAGCAGTTCTTC
cdr3_aa: CASSSLAGSSYNEQFF

d_call: TRBD1
v_call: TRBV25-1
clone_size: few
j_call: TRBJ2-1
cdr3_nt: TGTGCCAGCAGGGGACAGGGGGCCCTTCACTCCTACAATGAGCAGTTCTTC
cdr3_aa: CASRGQGALHSYNEQFF

d_call: TRBD2
v_call: TRBV6-1
clone_size: few
j_call: TRBJ2-1
cdr3_nt: TGTGCCAGCACCGAGACTAGCGGGGGGTACAATGAGCAGTTCTTC
cdr3_aa: CASTETSGGYNEQFF

d_call: TRBD2
v_call: TRBV9
clone_size: -
j_call: TRBJ2-5
cdr3_nt: TGTGCCAGCAGCGCCGGGACTAGCTGGGGGACCCAGTACTTC
cdr3_aa: CASSAGTSWGTQYF

d_call: -
v_call: TRBV11-3
clone_size: once
j_call: TRBJ2-3
cdr3_nt: TGTGCCAGCAGCTTGGTCTCCGGCACAGATACGCAGTATTTT
cdr3_aa: CASSLVSGTDTQYF

d_call: -
v_call: TRBV28
clone_size: few
j_call: TRBJ2-7
cdr3_nt: TGTGCCAGCAGTTTGGCTCAACAGGGAGCGAAGTACTTC
cdr3_aa: CASSLAQQGAKYF

d_call: -
v_call: TRBV4-1
clone_size: few
j_call: TRBJ1-6
cdr3_nt: TGCGCCAGCAGCCAAGATCGGGCCGTTAGCTCCTATAATTCACCCCTCCACTTT
cdr3_aa: CASSQDRAVSSYNSPLHF

d_call: -
v_call: TRBV7-2
clone_size: -
j_call: TRBJ1-2
cdr3_nt: TGTGCCAGCAGACTGGGGACAAGCAGTAAGGGCTACACCTTC
cdr3_aa: CASRLGTSSKGYTF

d_call: -
v_call: TRBV7-8
clone_size: few
j_call: TRBJ1-3
cdr3_nt: TGTGCCAGCAGCTTAGGCGGGGCTGGAAACACCATATATTTT
cdr3_aa: CASSLGGAGNTIYF

d_call: -
v_call: TRBV10-3
clone_size: -
j_call: TRBJ2-7
cdr3_nt: TGTGCCATCAGAACAGGGTACGAGCAGTACTTC
cdr3_aa: CAIRTGYEQYF

d_call: TRBD2
v_call: TRBV28
clone_size: -
j_call: TRBJ2-3
cdr3_nt: TGTGCCAGCAGTTTAGAAAGGACTAGCGGGAGTTCAGATACGCAGTATTTT
cdr3_aa: CASSLERTSGSSDTQYF

d_call: TRBD2
v_call: TRBV27
clone_size: -
j_call: TRBJ2-7
cdr3_nt: TGTGCCAGCAGTTCCCTAGCGGGAATAGGACCGCCCCCCTACGAGCAGTACTTC
cdr3_aa: CASSSLAGIGPPPYEQYF

d_call: TRBD1
v_call: TRBV29-1
clone_size: -
j_call: TRBJ2-7
cdr3_nt: TGCAGCGTTGCCGGGACAGCCTATCGCGATGAGCAGTACTTC
cdr3_aa: CSVAGTAYRDEQYF

d_call: -
v_call: TRBV10-3
clone_size: -
j_call: TRBJ2-2
cdr3_nt: TGTGCCATCAGCGAATTGGGGAACACCGGGGAGCTGTTTTTT
cdr3_aa: CAISELGNTGELFF

d_call: -
v_call: TRBV19
clone_size: -
j_call: TRBJ1-4
cdr3_nt: TGTGCCAGTAGTATGAGCCAGCTGGCAACTAATGAAAAACTGTTTTTT
cdr3_aa: CASSMSQLATNEKLFF